This TCR beta chain was identified in a study of T cell repertoires in cytomegalovirus infection. About the study: Newly reported HLA-C-restricted and thoroughly characterized HLA-B-restricted CMV epitopes were employed. CMV infection together with matching HLA type was indicated by public TCR beta signatures.

V was pared by 7 bases and J by 4 bases, with 22 bases between. The CDR3 length is 17 residues. TCRdb passed the reads through MiXCR, listing each CDR3 protein once. The sample has some 800,000 distinct CDR3 sequences; 25% to 35% are singletons. This clonotype was observed a handful of times. As yet, its antigen is unknown. Sequenced here: cultured CD8+ T cells from PBMCs, sampled from culture after CMV antigen stimulation. The J gene is TRBJ2-2, the V gene TRBV12-3 or TRBV12-4, with a possible D match to TRBD1 (6 bases). The receptor was derived from a human donor in good health (CMV status not recorded). Some clones in this sample may be carry-over from other donors' samples. CDR3 amino acids: CASILYRDTQGTGELFF. DNA for the CDR3: TGTGCCAGCATCCTATACAGGGATACTCAAGGCACCGGGGAGCTGTTTTTT.